One sample yielded the 10 T cell receptor beta chains listed below, sequenced in a study of blood T cell repertoires in COVID-19. This table comes from immunoSEQ multiplex PCR, and its TCRdb copy is limited to in-frame clones, with some not included. In the table there are under 350,000 clones, approximately 86% of which are singletons. The sample was PBMCs or T cells enriched from blood (not recorded which). The receptors shown here come from a woman in her thirties or forties with acute COVID-19.

The chain uses TRBV5-6 and TRBJ2-3; the D is unclear. The V and J ends lost 4 bases and 6 bases respectively, with 15 bases between them. This CDR3 spans 14 amino acids. Germline CDR1 SGHDT, CDR2 YYEEEE. The CDR3 is CASSLGFPSDTQYF. The CDR3 DNA sequence: TGTGCCAGCAGCCTCGGGTTTCCCTCGGATACGCAGTATTTT. The whole variable domain, filled in from reference TRBV5-6 and TRBJ2-3, reads DAGVTQSPTHLIKTRGQQVTLRCSPKSGHDTVSWYQQALGQGPQFIFQYYEEEERQRGNFPDRFSGHQFPNYSSELNVNALLLGDSALYLCASSLGFPSDTQYFGPGTRLTVL.

The chain is built from TRBV5-1 and TRBJ2-7; TRBD1 might be the D (7 bases). CDR1 and CDR2 from the germline V gene are SGHRS and YFSETQ. V lost 0 bases and J 6 bases, leaving 13 bases between the germline ends. The length of the CDR3 is 14 residues. The CDR3 region is CASSLGQGGGEQYF. In DNA form, the CDR3 reads TGCGCCAGCAGCTTGGGGCAGGGGGGAGGCGAGCAGTACTTC.

V gene TRBV4-3 combines with J gene TRBJ1-2; D is undetermined. V lost 0 bases and J lost 4, with 18 bases in between. CDR1 is LGHNA, CDR2 YSLEER, per germline. The CDR3 runs 17 residues. CDR3 nucleotides: TGCGCCAGCAGCCAAGACGTCAGCTCCCTACGGGTCTATGGCTACACCTTC. Translating gives CASSQDVSSLRVYGYTF.

This clone has a single count. The chain has TRBV29-1 and TRBJ1-2, with a possible D match to TRBD1 (6 bases). The germline V gene encodes CDR1 SQVTM and CDR2 ANQGSEA. The CDR3 is made up of 13 amino acids. The V end lost 6 bases, the J end lost 6 bases, and 17 bases lay between the germline ends. The CDR3 loop is CSVSGTGFNGYTF. The CDR3 coding sequence is TGCAGCGTATCCGGAACAGGGTTCAATGGCTACACCTTC.

This chain connects TRBV7-3 to TRBJ1-1, with 7 bases matching TRBD1. The CDR3 covers 17 residues. Germline V gene lookup returns CDR1 SGHTA and CDR2 FQGTGA. The ends lost 0 bases at V and 2 bases at J; junction bases unmatched: 9. DNA for the CDR3: TGTGCCAGCAGCTTAACAGGGACAGCGATCAGAAACACTGAAGCTTTCTTT. This codes for CASSLTGTAIRNTEAFF.

The chain is built from TRBV12-3 or TRBV12-4 and TRBJ2-3, with D hard to call. Trimming took off 6 bases at V and 0 bases at J, with 4 bases between the two ends. The length of the CDR3 is 12 residues. The CDR3 is CASSQSTDTQYF. CDR3 nucleotide sequence: TGTGCCAGCAGCCAAAGCACAGATACGCAGTATTTT.

The rearrangement links TRBV7-9 to TRBJ2-1; D call uncertain. Trimming stripped 6 bases from V and 0 bases from J, with 9 bases between. The CDR3 runs 14 residues. Germline CDR1 is SEHNR and CDR2 is FQNEAQ (reference sequence). The chain's CDR3 is CASSPSTSYNEQFF. The CDR3 nucleotides read TGTGCCAGCAGTCCTAGTACCTCCTACAATGAGCAGTTCTTC.

This chain joins TRBV7-9 and TRBJ1-1; TRBD1 might be the D (6 bases). This CDR3 spans 13 amino acids. CDR1 and CDR2 (germline): SEHNR, FQNEAQ (reference sequence). Deletions cut 4 bases from V and 7 bases from J, with 13 bases between. The CDR3 loop reads CASSSRTVLEAFF. In nucleotides, the CDR3 is TGTGCCAGCAGCTCGCGGACAGTACTTGAAGCTTTCTTT.

The gene calls are TRBV12-5 and TRBJ1-5; TRBD1 matches 7 bases. Germline CDR1 reads LGHNT; CDR2 reads FRNRAP. Trimming removed 4 bases from V and 6 bases from J; junction bases left unmatched: 12. This CDR3 comprises 16 residues. CDR3 sequence reads: CASGSPDRALGQPQHF. As DNA, the CDR3 is TGTGCTAGTGGTTCCCCTGACAGGGCTCTGGGTCAGCCCCAGCATTTT.

The CDR3 DNA reads as TGCGCCAGCAGCCAAGCCGGGACAGGACGCACAGATACGCAGTATTTT. Amino acids: CASSQAGTGRTDTQYF. This rearrangement joins TRBV4-3 to TRBJ2-3; 8 nucleotides line up with TRBD1. Germline-derived CDR1 and CDR2 are LGHNA and YSLEER. CDR3 length equals 16 residues. With V trimmed by 1 base and J by 1 base, 4 bases remained unmatched.